Presented here are 27 T cell receptor beta chains from one specimen sequenced in a study of blood T cell repertoires in COVID-19 (dated by TCRdb to about 2020). The library came from the immunoSEQ multiplex PCR assay. TCRdb's version of the immuneACCESS table is confined to in-frame rearrangements and falls short of the full clone set. An unresolved V gene accounts for under half of the shortfall where checked; the remainder is of unknown origin. This sample holds tens of thousands of clones; under 85% were observed only once. The top ten clones comprise about 12% of the sample. Specimen: peripheral blood. All receptors come from a human donor in a cohort sampled during active COVID-19.

A single count supports this clone. The chain joins TRBV5-4 to TRBJ2-2; weak D call: TRBD1 (6 bases). V dropped 5 bases and J dropped 0 bases, with 11 bases sitting between them. There are 15 residues in the CDR3. Per the germline V gene, CDR1 is SGHNT and CDR2 is YYREEE (reference sequence). CDR3 sequence: CASSDGQTNTGELFF. CDR3 in DNA: TGTGCCAGCAGTGACGGACAGACGAACACCGGGGAGCTGTTTTTT.

The chain joins TRBV21-1 to TRBJ2-5; the table's TRBD2 call for D was not verified on the DNA. TRBV21-1 is shown as a pseudogene. The CDR3 sequence is 13 residues long. Here the CDR3 reads CASSGGGQETQYF. CDR3 nucleotide sequence: TGTGCCAGCAGCGGCGGGGGGCAGGAGACCCAGTACTTC.

The chain carries TRBV7-8 and TRBJ2-7; the D gene is possibly TRBD2 (6 bases). The CDR3 is 14 amino acids. V lost 0 bases, J lost 6 bases, and 12 bases lay in between. Germline CDR1 SGHVS, CDR2 FQNEAQ. CDR3 DNA: TGTGCCAGCAGCTTAGCGGTAGCGGCTGGCGAGCAGTACTTC. It yields the protein CASSLAVAAGEQYF.

The chain joins TRBV11-1 to TRBJ1-6; 7 bases map to TRBD1. This CDR3 contains 14 residues. The germline CDR1 and CDR2 sequences are SGHAT and FQDESV (reference sequence). V dropped 1 base and J dropped 9; count of bases not matched to a gene: 3. CDR3 loop: CASSLGQGGSPLHF. The CDR3 DNA is TGTGCCAGCAGCTTAGGACAGGGCGGTTCACCCCTCCACTTT.

This chain joins TRBV7-8 and TRBJ2-3; TRBD2 matches 10 bases. Germline V lookup: CDR1 SGHVS, CDR2 FQNEAQ. The CDR3 spans 16 residues. J was trimmed by 2 bases and V by 2 bases; bases with no gene match: 4. CDR3 in amino acids: CASSLRAGGATDTQYF. CDR3 DNA sequence: TGTGCCAGCAGCTTAAGAGCGGGGGGGGCCACAGATACGCAGTATTTT.

The chain joins TRBV9 to TRBJ2-2; 8 bases are a match to TRBD1. CDR1 SGDLS and CDR2 YYNGEE come from the germline V gene. CDR3 length equals 14 residues. V trimming: 3 bases; J trimming: 5 bases; junction bases outside the gene matches: 3. This chain's CDR3 is CASSGQGITGELFF. CDR3 bases: TGTGCCAGCAGCGGACAGGGGATTACCGGGGAGCTGTTTTTT.

The V call is TRBV10-1, the J call TRBJ2-1; 10 positions agree with TRBD1. Germline lookup yields CDR1 WNHNN and CDR2 SYGVQD (reference sequence). This CDR3 has 15 residues. V was pared by 4 bases and J by 6 bases, with 6 bases of the junction left unmatched. The CDR3 loop is CASSGTGTGVNEQFF. The CDR3 region has the DNA TGCGCCAGCAGTGGGACCGGGACAGGGGTCAATGAGCAGTTCTTC.

This chain links TRBV9 with TRBJ2-7; 9 bases match TRBD1. J lost 5 bases, V lost 4 bases, and 7 bases had no gene match. Per germline, CDR1 SGDLS and CDR2 YYNGEE. The CDR3 runs to 14 residues. This chain's CDR3 is CASSPRDRVDEQYF. The DNA of the CDR3 is TGTGCCAGCAGCCCCCGGGACAGGGTAGACGAGCAGTACTTC.

The count of this clone is one. The chain joins TRBV6-1 to TRBJ1-3; D not certain. Trimming removed 3 bases from V and 4 bases from J, with 10 bases in between. Germline CDR1 MNHNS, CDR2 SASEGT. This CDR3 is built from 14 residues. The CDR3 reads CASSDGVSGNTIYF. The CDR3 DNA reads as TGTGCCAGCAGTGACGGGGTGTCGGGAAACACCATATATTTT.

The chain carries TRBV4-1 and TRBJ1-2, with 10 bases aligning to TRBD1. CDR1 is MGHRA, CDR2 YSYEKL, per germline. With V trimmed by 4 bases and J by 2 bases, 4 bases remained unmatched. CDR3 length: 15 residues. CDR3 sequence (DNA): TGCGCCAGCAGCCGCCCGGGACAGGGGAACTATGGCTACACCTTC. It is translated as CASSRPGQGNYGYTF.

The chain joins TRBV2 to TRBJ1-6; TRBD1 matches 9 bases. The V segment lost 7 bases and the J segment 6 bases; nucleotides outside the gene matches: 10. CDR3 length: 16 residues. CDR1 and CDR2 (germline): SNHLY, FYNNEI. The CDR3: CASMIDRGLRNSPLHF. In nucleotides, the CDR3 is TGTGCCAGCATGATTGACAGGGGGTTGCGTAATTCACCCCTCCACTTT. Combining the CDR3 with reference TRBV2 and TRBJ1-6 gives the whole variable domain EPEVTQTPSHQVTQMGQEVILRCVPISNHLYFYWYRQILGQKVEFLVSFYNNEISEKSEIFDDQFSVERPDGSNFTLKIRSTKLEDSAMYFCASMIDRGLRNSPLHFGNGTRLTVT.

This chain joins TRBV7-9 and TRBJ1-2; 7 bases match TRBD1. The CDR3 has 17 amino acids. V lost 0 bases, J lost 4 bases, and 11 bases stayed unmatched. Germline-derived CDR1 and CDR2 are SEHNR and FQNEAQ (reference sequence). CDR3 loop: CASSLARGQNYLYGYTF. CDR3 sequence (DNA): TGTGCCAGCAGCTTAGCAAGGGGACAGAATTACCTCTATGGCTACACCTTC.

This clone occurred once. The chain employs TRBV18 and TRBJ2-7, with 9 bases matching TRBD1. After removal of 6 bases from V and 7 bases from J, the junction contained 13 bases not matched to a gene. Germline lookup yields CDR1 KGHSH and CDR2 LQKENI. CDR3 length equals 15 residues. CDR3 bases: TGTGCCAGCTCGCCTCAGACAGGGGGTAGAGAAGAGCAGTACTTC. This gives the protein CASSPQTGGREEQYF.

The CDR3 nucleotides are TGTGCCAGCAAGACATTCGGGACAGGGGGAATTAGCTCCTACAATGAGCAGTTCTTC. It translates to CASKTFGTGGISSYNEQFF. The chain is built from TRBV28 and TRBJ2-1; 11 nucleotides agree with TRBD1. Germline V lookup: CDR1 MDHEN, CDR2 SYDVKM. CDR3 size: 19 residues. V gave up 7 bases and J gave up 0 bases; unmatched junction bases: 14.

V usage is TRBV27 and J usage is TRBJ2-1; TRBD1 aligns across 9 bases. J was trimmed by 9 bases and V by 6 bases; bases with no gene match: 3. CDR3 length: 12 amino acids. Germline loops: CDR1 MNHEY, CDR2 SMNVEV (reference sequence). The CDR3 sequence: CASRRGQGEQFF. CDR3 nucleotide sequence: TGTGCCAGCAGAAGGGGACAGGGTGAGCAGTTCTTC.

This clone was recorded once. The V and J genes are TRBV12-5 and TRBJ2-1; 7 bases align to TRBD1. In germline, CDR1 is LGHNT, CDR2 FRNRAP. Germline trimming cut 1 base from V and 7 bases from J; bases unmatched to any gene: 10. The length of the CDR3 is 16 residues. This CDR3 reads CASGLGTGTVVNEQFF. The CDR3 coding sequence is TGTGCTAGTGGTTTGGGCACCGGGACAGTTGTTAATGAGCAGTTCTTC.

The chain couples TRBV2 to TRBJ2-1, with D maybe TRBD1 (6 bases). The CDR3 length is 10 residues. Trimming stripped 9 bases from V and 12 bases from J, with 12 bases between. Germline V gene data show CDR1 as SNHLY and CDR2 as FYNNEI. The CDR3 region has the DNA TGTGCCAGTGCAGGGGTGGGGCAGTTCTTC. Its protein is CASAGVGQFF. Supplemented by reference TRBV2 and TRBJ2-1, the full variable domain reads EPEVTQTPSHQVTQMGQEVILRCVPISNHLYFYWYRQILGQKVEFLVSFYNNEISEKSEIFDDQFSVERPDGSNFTLKIRSTKLEDSAMYFCASAGVGQFFGPGTRLTVL.

The sample holds one count of this clone. The chain uses TRBV7-9 and TRBJ2-2; TRBD2 aligns across 12 bases. Losses at the gene ends were 5 bases for V and 0 bases for J; bases not matched to a gene: 1. This CDR3 has 16 amino acids. The V gene's germline CDR1 is SEHNR and CDR2 FQNEAQ (reference sequence). Here the CDR3 reads CASSRTSGANTGELFF. The CDR3 coding sequence is TGTGCCAGCAGCCGGACTAGCGGGGCGAACACCGGGGAGCTGTTTTTT.

The chain combines TRBV7-7 with TRBJ2-5; 7 bases fit TRBD1. V shed 5 bases and J 0 bases; nucleotides not matched to a gene: 9. Germline V gives CDR1 SSHAT, CDR2 FNYEAQ (reference sequence). This CDR3 spans 16 amino acids. CDR3 DNA: TGTGCCAGCAGCACCATCGGGACAGCAGACCAAGAGACCCAGTACTTC. Its protein is CASSTIGTADQETQYF.

In regard to this clone: The identical CDR3 is also encoded by other nucleotide sequences in the sample. The chain employs TRBV5-4 and TRBJ2-2; the match to TRBD2 covers 13 bases. J lost 3 bases, V lost 3 bases, and 8 bases had no gene match. Germline V CDR1 and CDR2: SGHNT, YYREEE (reference sequence). This CDR3 spans 18 amino acids. In DNA form, the CDR3 reads TGTGCCAGCAGCTCAACTAGCGGGGGGGCTGGGTACACCGGGGAGCTGTTTTTT. It is translated as CASSSTSGGAGYTGELFF.

The rearrangement joins TRBV19 to TRBJ2-7, with a tentative D call TRBD2 (5 bases). Trimming stripped 1 base from V and 3 bases from J, with 19 bases between. Germline-derived CDR1 and CDR2 are LNHDA and SQIVND (reference sequence). The CDR3 has 17 residues. The CDR3 DNA reads TGTGCCAGTAGTATAGGTTCGCAGGTGGTAGGACTCTACGAGCAGTACTTC. Protein: CASSIGSQVVGLYEQYF.

V and J are TRBV5-1 and TRBJ1-1; D is unclear. Germline CDR1 and CDR2: SGHRS and YFSETQ. The V end lost 4 bases, the J end lost 5 bases, and 18 bases lay between the germline ends. CDR3 length equals 15 residues. The CDR3 DNA reads as TGCGCCAGCAGCCTGGACCCCACGCCGCAGACTGAAGCTTTCTTT. Translating it yields CASSLDPTPQTEAFF.

The genes are TRBV5-1 and TRBJ1-2; 7 nucleotides align to TRBD1. Germline loops: CDR1 SGHRS, CDR2 YFSETQ. The CDR3 runs 15 residues. The V gene end was trimmed by 4 bases and the J gene end by 2 bases; junction bases not matched to a gene: 8. CDR3 sequence (DNA): TGCGCCAGCAGCCACGCCCCGGGACAGAACTATGGCTACACCTTC. Protein sequence: CASSHAPGQNYGYTF.

The CDR3 region has the DNA TGCGCCAGCAGCCAAGATTACAGCACCACCTACGAGCAGTACTTC. It is translated as CASSQDYSTTYEQYF. The chain carries TRBV4-1 and TRBJ2-7, with no clear D. Germline CDR1 is MGHRA and CDR2 is YSYEKL. The length of the CDR3 is 15 residues. V was trimmed by 0 bases and J by 2 bases, leaving 11 bases between them.

The V and J genes are TRBV10-3 and TRBJ2-2; 12 bases align to TRBD1. Germline-derived CDR1 and CDR2 are ENHRY and SYGVKD. CDR3 size: 15 residues. Losses at the gene ends were 7 bases for V and 4 bases for J; bases not matched to a gene: 4. CDR3 in amino acids: CAITGQGASTGELFF. The CDR3 coding sequence is TGTGCCATCACGGGACAGGGGGCGAGCACCGGGGAGCTGTTTTTT.

CDR3 region: CATRDREDSPLHF. For the CDR3, the DNA is TGTGCCACCCGGGACAGGGAAGATTCACCCCTCCACTTT. This rearrangement joins TRBV10-3 to TRBJ1-6; 9 bases fit TRBD1. V lost 10 bases and J lost 8; bases outside the gene matches: 6. Germline loops: CDR1 ENHRY, CDR2 SYGVKD. This CDR3 spans 13 amino acids.

The V gene is TRBV5-4, the J gene TRBJ2-3, with 10 bases fitting TRBD2. The CDR3 is 14 amino acids. CDR1 and CDR2 from the germline V gene are SGHNT and YYREEE (reference sequence). The V gene end was trimmed by 3 bases and the J gene end by 5 bases; junction bases not matched to a gene: 3. The CDR3 DNA reads TGTGCCAGCAGCTCCCGGACTAGCGGAGATACGCAGTATTTT. Translating it yields CASSSRTSGDTQYF.